This passage covers 13 T cell receptor beta chains from one sample sequenced in a study of blood T cell repertoires in COVID-19. Produced via immunoSEQ multiplex PCR; TCRdb's table is partial and in-frame only. This repertoire shows over 200,000 clones, more than 80% found once; its top ten account for around 1.8%. Sequencing was carried out using PBMCs or T cells enriched from blood (not recorded which). Source of these receptors: a man in his 60s who had recovered from COVID-19.

The V call is TRBV4-2, the J call TRBJ1-5; D perhaps matches TRBD1 (6 bases). The CDR3 consists of 13 residues. V lost 0 bases to trimming and J lost 7 bases, with 7 bases between them. The V gene's germline CDR1 is LGHNA and CDR2 YNFKEQ. CDR3 sequence reads: CASSQEQGQPQHF. The CDR3 DNA reads as TGTGCCAGCAGCCAAGAACAGGGACAGCCCCAGCATTTT.

This clone was seen only a few times. The chain couples TRBV6-1 to TRBJ2-2; 7 positions match TRBD1. Germline CDR1 MNHNS, CDR2 SASEGT. The length of the CDR3 is 14 residues. The trim removed 1 base at V and 5 bases at J, leaving 1 base unmatched. In DNA, the CDR3 is TGTGCCAGCAGTGAAGAGGACAGGACCGGGGAGCTGTTTTTT. Its protein product is CASSEEDRTGELFF.

The chain uses TRBV7-2 and TRBJ1-5; TRBD1 might be the D (5 bases). Germline CDR1 reads SGHTA; CDR2 reads FQGNSA. This CDR3 is built from 16 residues. Trimming left V 1 base short and J 8 bases short, with 18 bases between. CDR3 in amino acids: CASSLGRGDGNKPQHF. The DNA of the CDR3 is TGTGCCAGCAGCTTAGGTAGGGGCGACGGAAATAAGCCCCAGCATTTT.

V and J are TRBV7-2 and TRBJ2-7; 10 positions match TRBD1. The CDR3 has 17 residues. After removal of 3 bases from V and 3 bases from J, the junction contained 11 bases not matched to a gene. Germline loops: CDR1 SGHTA, CDR2 FQGNSA. In nucleotides, the CDR3 is TGTGCCAGCAGCTTGGCGACAGGGGGCGCCTCGGGCTACGAGCAGTACTTC. As protein: CASSLATGGASGYEQYF.

The sample holds one count of this clone. This sequence joins TRBV5-6 and TRBJ1-1; D is undetermined. CDR3 size: 13 residues. V lost 1 base to trimming and J lost 1 base, with 5 bases between them. Germline values: CDR1 SGHDT, CDR2 YYEEEE. This chain's CDR3 is CASSLIQNTEAFF. The CDR3 region has the DNA TGTGCCAGCAGCTTGATTCAGAACACTGAAGCTTTCTTT.

Written as DNA, the CDR3 is TGTGCCAGCACCTCGACAGGGTTGGGTTACTATGGCTACACCTTC. This translates into CASTSTGLGYYGYTF. The J gene is TRBJ1-2, the V gene TRBV2; TRBD1 agrees at 7 bases. Trimming at V came to 7 bases and at J to 3 bases, leaving 11 bases not matched to a gene. The CDR3 sequence is 15 residues long. The germline V gene encodes CDR1 SNHLY and CDR2 FYNNEI. Drawing the rest from reference TRBV2 and TRBJ1-2, the complete variable domain is EPEVTQTPSHQVTQMGQEVILRCVPISNHLYFYWYRQILGQKVEFLVSFYNNEISEKSEIFDDQFSVERPDGSNFTLKIRSTKLEDSAMYFCASTSTGLGYYGYTFGSGTRLTVV.

The chain links TRBV5-4 to TRBJ2-6, with TRBD1 matching 7 bases. The V gene end was trimmed by 0 bases and the J gene end by 0 bases; junction bases not matched to a gene: 3. Germline CDR1 SGHNT, CDR2 YYREEE (reference sequence). The CDR3 spans 17 residues. The CDR3 DNA reads TGTGCCAGCAGCTTGGGGGGACAGATCTCTGGGGCCAACGTCCTGACTTTC. This codes for CASSLGGQISGANVLTF.

This clone was picked up a small number of times. V is TRBV2 and J is TRBJ1-5; D gene ambiguous. Deletions cut 3 bases from V and 11 bases from J, with 11 bases between. This CDR3 has 12 amino acids. CDR1 SNHLY and CDR2 FYNNEI come from the germline V gene. The CDR3 nucleotides read TGTGCCAGCAGTGATTCCCCTCGAGCCCAGCATTTT. Translation gives CASSDSPRAQHF.

The sample holds a few counts of this clone. The chain links TRBV18 to TRBJ1-1; 11 bases align to TRBD1. The germline V gene encodes CDR1 KGHSH and CDR2 LQKENI. Trimming took 4 bases from V and 4 from J; bases not matched to a gene: 5. The CDR3 runs 15 residues. CDR3 amino acids: CASSLTGTGGTEAFF. CDR3 DNA sequence: TGTGCCAGCTCACTAACCGGGACAGGGGGCACTGAAGCTTTCTTT.

Here the CDR3 DNA reads TGTGCCAGCAGTGATGTACAGGGGCACGGGGAGCTGTTTTTT. Residues: CASSDVQGHGELFF. V usage is TRBV6-1 and J usage is TRBJ2-2, with 7 bases fitting TRBD1. V trimming: 3 bases; J trimming: 7 bases; junction bases outside the gene matches: 5. Germline CDR1 MNHNS, CDR2 SASEGT. This CDR3 is 14 amino acids long.

This clone has only one observation. V gene TRBV27 combines with J gene TRBJ1-1; a weak D match, TRBD1 (5 bases). The V end lost 3 bases, the J end lost 6 bases, and 11 bases lay between the germline ends. Germline V gives CDR1 MNHEY, CDR2 SMNVEV (reference sequence). The CDR3 is 13 amino acids. CDR3 DNA sequence: TGTGCCAGCAGTTTCGGGGGACGGTCTGAAGCTTTCTTT. Protein sequence: CASSFGGRSEAFF.

This chain connects TRBV5-6 to TRBJ2-1; the D is unclear. Germline V lookup: CDR1 SGHDT, CDR2 YYEEEE. The CDR3 totals 16 residues. V was shortened by 0 bases and J by 2 bases, with 12 bases between the two germline ends. DNA for the CDR3: TGTGCCAGCAGCTTGGGGTCGGTCCGAACCTACAATGAGCAGTTCTTC. Its translation: CASSLGSVRTYNEQFF.

The chain has TRBV5-6 and TRBJ1-1; D not resolved. The CDR3 has 16 amino acids. Between the trimmed V and J ends, which lost 4 bases and 2 bases, there was a span of 18 bases. CDR1 SGHDT and CDR2 YYEEEE come from the germline V gene. This chain's CDR3 is CASSLTSVGGNTEAFF. In DNA form, the CDR3 reads TGTGCCAGCAGCCTCACTTCTGTGGGAGGCAACACTGAAGCTTTCTTT.